This TCR beta chain was profiled in a study of OX40 agonist ivuxolimab in advanced cancers. A history of autoimmune disease or systemic immunosuppression excluded patients. Sequencing was performed with immunoSEQ multiplex PCR; in TCRdb, only in-frame clones are kept and a portion is missing. The table has around 67,000 clones, roughly 80% seen once. Overall study results and limits: Both CD4+ and CD8+ T cell populations in blood had undergone clonal expansion by week 6 at 0.1 to 3.0 mg/kg.

Worth noting for this clone: Its antigen is undetermined.

This CDR3 is built from 15 residues. Germline V gene sequence: CDR1 KGHSH, CDR2 LQKENI. Between the trimmed V and J ends, which lost 2 bases and 1 base, there was a span of 12 bases. J is TRBJ2-7 and V is TRBV18; maybe TRBD2 (7 bases). The TCR originated in an adult with an advanced solid tumor such as melanoma, head and neck, liver or kidney cancer. Specimen: CD4+ or CD8+ T cells sorted from blood, collected in a trial of the OX40 agonist ivuxolimab. The CDR3 spells CASSPEAGASYEQYF. As DNA, the CDR3 is TGTGCCAGCTCACCAGAGGCGGGGGCGTCCTACGAGCAGTACTTC.